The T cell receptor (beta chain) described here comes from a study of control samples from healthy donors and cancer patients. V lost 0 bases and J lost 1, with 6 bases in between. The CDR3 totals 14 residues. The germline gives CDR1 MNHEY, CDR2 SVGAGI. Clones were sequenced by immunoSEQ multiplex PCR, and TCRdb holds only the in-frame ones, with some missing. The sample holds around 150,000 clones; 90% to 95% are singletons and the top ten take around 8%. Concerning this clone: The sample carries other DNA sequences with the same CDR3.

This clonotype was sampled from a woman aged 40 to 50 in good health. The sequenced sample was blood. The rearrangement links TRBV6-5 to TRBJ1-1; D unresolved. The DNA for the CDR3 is TGTGCCAGCAGTTACTCCCGGGGGAACACTGAAGCTTTCTTT. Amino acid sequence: CASSYSRGNTEAFF.